One sample yielded the 30 T cell receptor beta chains listed below, sequenced in a study of T cells in severe cutaneous drug reactions. Libraries were made by iRepertoire multiplex PCR with TCR subtype-specific primers for bulk and single-cell sequencing. TCRdb reanalyzed the multiplex PCR reads, giving one entry per CDR3 protein sequence and no DNA. This sample's table reports roughly 7,100 distinct CDR3 sequences. Carbamazepine had induced Stevens-Johnson syndrome or toxic epidermal necrolysis in the sequenced donors. The sequenced sample consisted of cells from a skin blister. These TCRs come from a human donor with toxic epidermal necrolysis, a severe cutaneous drug reaction.

The chain has TRBV18 and TRBJ2-7; TCRdb outputs TRBD1, but without DNA this stays unchecked. Germline V gene sequence: CDR1 KGHSH, CDR2 LQKENI. The CDR3 has 14 residues. CDR3 loop: CASSQGGRAYEQYF.

The chain couples TRBV2 to TRBJ1-4; TCRdb picks TRBD1, but there is no DNA to check that call. In germline, CDR1 is SNHLY, CDR2 FYNNEI. The length of the CDR3 is 14 residues. The CDR3 sequence: CASSRRTQTGELFF.

The chain joins TRBV27 to TRBJ2-7; the D gene TCRdb calls, TRBD2, cannot be checked with no DNA. Germline CDR1 reads MNHEY; CDR2 reads SMNVEV (reference sequence). This CDR3 has 13 amino acids. The CDR3 protein is CATGGLAGGEQYF.

The V gene is TRBV12-3 or TRBV12-4, the J gene TRBJ2-1; absent DNA, TCRdb's TRBD2 call cannot be checked. The CDR3 runs to 15 residues. This chain's CDR3 is CASSGLAGGANEQFF.

The chain recombines TRBV27 with TRBJ2-2; TCRdb proposes TRBD1, but this gene call is untestable without DNA. The CDR3 covers 13 residues. Germline-derived CDR1 and CDR2 are MNHEY and SMNVEV (reference sequence). This CDR3 is CASGQGATGELFF.

The rearrangement links TRBV10-3 to TRBJ2-7; the TRBD1 assignment by TCRdb is unverifiable without DNA. This CDR3 has 15 residues. The germline V gene has CDR1 ENHRY and CDR2 SYGVKD. The CDR3: CAISGRQGSGDEQYF.

This chain joins TRBV7-2 and TRBJ1-4; lacking DNA, the TRBD1 call made by TCRdb goes unchecked. The length of the CDR3 is 14 residues. Germline CDR1 reads SGHTA; CDR2 reads FQGNSA. The CDR3: CASSSQGAYEKLFF. The complete variable domain, with remaining parts taken from reference TRBV7-2 and TRBJ1-4, reads GAGVSQSPSNKVTEKGKDVELRCDPISGHTALYWYRQSLGQGLEFLIYFQGNSAPDKSGLPSDRFSAERTGGSVSTLTIQRTQQEDSAVYLCASSSQGAYEKLFFGSGTQLSVL.

The V call is TRBV6-5, the J call TRBJ2-3; TCRdb's D gene call, TRBD2, goes unchecked for lack of DNA. The CDR3 loop spans 15 amino acids. Germline CDR1 is MNHEY and CDR2 is SVGAGI. CDR3: CASSYRAGGPNTQYF.

The chain combines TRBV27 with TRBJ1-2; without DNA, the TCRdb call of TRBD1 cannot be checked. This CDR3 is built from 15 residues. Germline V CDR1 and CDR2: MNHEY, SMNVEV (reference sequence). The CDR3 here is CASSSRQGNAYGYTF.

The rearrangement links TRBV5-1 to TRBJ2-3; the D gene TCRdb calls, TRBD2, cannot be checked with no DNA. The CDR3 length is 14 residues. CDR1 is SGHRS and CDR2 is YFSETQ in the germline V gene. The CDR3 is CASSPTSGADTQYF.

The chain uses TRBV20-1 and TRBJ2-7; the D call of TRBD1 rests on TCRdb alone, since no DNA is present to check it. The CDR3 is made up of 11 amino acids. Germline-derived CDR1 and CDR2 are DFQATT and SNEGSKA (reference sequence). CDR3 loop: CSATGIREQYF.

This chain joins TRBV28 and TRBJ2-1. The CDR3 covers 13 residues. Germline V gene lookup returns CDR1 MDHEN and CDR2 SYDVKM. CDR3 sequence: CASSHVVGNEQFF.

This chain uses TRBV2 with TRBJ1-6; TCRdb selects TRBD1, and the lack of DNA leaves this call unchecked. The CDR3 loop spans 15 amino acids. Per the germline V gene, CDR1 is SNHLY and CDR2 is FYNNEI. The CDR3 loop is CASSRPTGSNSPLHF.

The V gene is TRBV4-1, the J gene TRBJ2-1; TCRdb returns TRBD1, unconfirmable since there is no DNA. The germline V gene encodes CDR1 MGHRA and CDR2 YSYEKL. The CDR3 consists of 16 residues. The CDR3 is CASSQVQDWGHHEQFF.

The rearrangement uses TRBV16 and TRBJ2-7; TCRdb reports TRBD1, a call that lacks DNA to check it against. Germline CDR1 is KGHSY and CDR2 is FQNENV. CDR3 size: 13 residues. CDR3 protein: CASSRDRQGEQYF. Based on the CDR3 plus reference TRBV16 and TRBJ2-7, the full variable domain is GEEVAQTPKHLVRGEGQKAKLYCAPIKGHSYVFWYQQVLKNEFKFLISFQNENVFDETGMPKERFSAKCLPNSPCSLEIQATKLEDSAVYFCASSRDRQGEQYFGPGTRLTVT.

This chain uses TRBV18 with TRBJ1-1. Germline CDR1 KGHSH, CDR2 LQKENI. The CDR3 has 14 amino acids. CDR3 residues: CASSPLTENTEAFF.

The rearrangement links TRBV10-2 to TRBJ2-1; the TCRdb D gene call, TRBD2, has no DNA to confirm it. The length of the CDR3 is 19 residues. Germline CDR1 reads WSHSY; CDR2 reads SAAADI. CDR3 loop: CASSETGPPARDSYNEQFF.

The chain recombines TRBV7-8 with TRBJ2-4. This CDR3 has 14 residues. Germline CDR1 reads SGHVS; CDR2 reads FQNEAQ. This chain's CDR3 is CASSLGEGWNIQYF.

This clonotype is labeled medium-sized based on frequency. This chain uses TRBV2 with TRBJ2-5. The germline CDR1 and CDR2 sequences are SNHLY and FYNNEI. There are 13 residues in the CDR3. CDR3 loop: CASSEFRQETQYF. The full variable domain, rest sourced from reference TRBV2 and TRBJ2-5, is EPEVTQTPSHQVTQMGQEVILRCVPISNHLYFYWYRQILGQKVEFLVSFYNNEISEKSEIFDDQFSVERPDGSNFTLKIRSTKLEDSAMYFCASSEFRQETQYFGPGTRLLVL.

This chain connects TRBV10-3 to TRBJ1-2; TCRdb returns TRBD1, unconfirmable since there is no DNA. This CDR3 region has 16 residues. From germline, CDR1 is ENHRY and CDR2 SYGVKD. CDR3 amino acids: CAISELKQGGEYGYTF.

The J gene is TRBJ1-2, the V gene TRBV29-1; the D gene TCRdb calls, TRBD1, cannot be checked with no DNA. Germline V gene data show CDR1 as SQVTM and CDR2 as ANQGSEA. The CDR3 contains 14 residues. The CDR3 sequence: CSVTGGLQGYGYTF.

This CDR3 is CASSTTNSPLHF. The V gene is TRBV27, the J gene TRBJ1-6. The CDR3 is made up of 12 amino acids. In germline, CDR1 is MNHEY, CDR2 SMNVEV (reference sequence).

V and J are TRBV28 and TRBJ1-4; TCRdb reports TRBD1, a call that lacks DNA to check it against. CDR3 length: 12 residues. Germline loops: CDR1 MDHEN, CDR2 SYDVKM. This CDR3 reads CASRERGYRLFF.

V is TRBV11-2 and J is TRBJ1-5. The CDR3 extends over 14 amino acids. Germline loops: CDR1 SGHAT, CDR2 FQNNGV. The chain's CDR3 is CASSDGWSNQPQHF. Using reference TRBV11-2 and TRBJ1-5 for the parts outside the CDR3, the full variable domain is EAGVAQSPRYKIIEKRQSVAFWCNPISGHATLYWYQQILGQGPKLLIQFQNNGVVDDSQLPKDRFSAERLKGVDSTLKIQPAKLEDSAVYLCASSDGWSNQPQHFGDGTRLSIL.

J is TRBJ2-1 and V is TRBV28; without DNA, the TCRdb call of TRBD2 cannot be checked. Per germline, CDR1 MDHEN and CDR2 SYDVKM. This CDR3 comprises 17 residues. The CDR3 loop reads CASSFPAGGGSYNEQFF. Full variable domain (remainder filled in from reference TRBV28 and TRBJ2-1): DVKVTQSSRYLVKRTGEKVFLECVQDMDHENMFWYRQDPGLGLRLIYFSYDVKMKEKGDIPEGYSVSREKKERFSLILESASTNQTSMYLCASSFPAGGGSYNEQFFGPGTRLTVL.

The chain uses TRBV27 and TRBJ2-2. The germline V gene has CDR1 MNHEY and CDR2 SMNVEV (reference sequence). The CDR3 consists of 15 residues. CDR3 residues: CASSLRLASTGELFF.

The rearrangement joins TRBV28 to TRBJ2-2. CDR1 MDHEN and CDR2 SYDVKM come from the germline V gene. The CDR3 is made up of 14 amino acids. This CDR3 is CASSFYSNTGELFF.

The chain has TRBV29-1 and TRBJ2-5; absent DNA, TCRdb's TRBD2 call cannot be checked. The V gene's germline CDR1 is SQVTM and CDR2 ANQGSEA. The CDR3 consists of 13 residues. CDR3 in amino acids: CSVEVGRGKTQYF.

This chain connects TRBV4-2 to TRBJ2-7; TCRdb lists TRBD1, though no DNA is available to test this call. Germline assignment: CDR1 LGHNA and CDR2 YNFKEQ. This CDR3 contains 11 residues. The CDR3 region is CASSHGTEQYF.

The chain is built from TRBV6-6 and TRBJ2-7; TCRdb's assignment of TRBD1 cannot be checked, as there is no DNA. The CDR3 length is 16 residues. Germline V gives CDR1 MNHNY, CDR2 SVGAGI (reference sequence). This CDR3 reads CASSYSTGTSSYEQYF.